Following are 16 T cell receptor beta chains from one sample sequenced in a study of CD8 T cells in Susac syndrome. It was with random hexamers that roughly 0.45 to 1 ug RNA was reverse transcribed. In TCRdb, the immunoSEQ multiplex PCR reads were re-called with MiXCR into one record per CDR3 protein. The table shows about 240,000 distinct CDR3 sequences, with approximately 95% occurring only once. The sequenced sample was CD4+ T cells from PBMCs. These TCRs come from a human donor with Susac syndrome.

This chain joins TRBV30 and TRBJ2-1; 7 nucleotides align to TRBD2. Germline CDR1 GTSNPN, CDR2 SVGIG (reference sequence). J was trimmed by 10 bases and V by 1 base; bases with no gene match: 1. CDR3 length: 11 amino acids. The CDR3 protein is CAWSGGGEQFF. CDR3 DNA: TGTGCCTGGAGTGGGGGGGGAGAGCAGTTCTTC.

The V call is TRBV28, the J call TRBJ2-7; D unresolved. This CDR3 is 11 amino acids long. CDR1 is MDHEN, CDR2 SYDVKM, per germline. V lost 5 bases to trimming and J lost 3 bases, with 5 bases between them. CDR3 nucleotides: TGTGCCAGCAGTGTATACTACGAGCAGTACTTC. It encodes CASSVYYEQYF.

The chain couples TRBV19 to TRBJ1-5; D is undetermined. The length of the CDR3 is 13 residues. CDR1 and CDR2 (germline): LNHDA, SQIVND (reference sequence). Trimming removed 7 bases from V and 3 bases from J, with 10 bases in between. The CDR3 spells CASKVGDNQPQHF. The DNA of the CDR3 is TGTGCCAGTAAGGTCGGGGACAATCAGCCCCAGCATTTT.

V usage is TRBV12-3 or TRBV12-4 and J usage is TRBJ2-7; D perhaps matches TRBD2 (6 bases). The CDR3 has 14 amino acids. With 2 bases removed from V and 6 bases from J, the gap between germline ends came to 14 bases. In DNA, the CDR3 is TGTGCCAGCAGTTTATTCGGGAGAATGAGCGAGCAGTACTTC. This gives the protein CASSLFGRMSEQYF.

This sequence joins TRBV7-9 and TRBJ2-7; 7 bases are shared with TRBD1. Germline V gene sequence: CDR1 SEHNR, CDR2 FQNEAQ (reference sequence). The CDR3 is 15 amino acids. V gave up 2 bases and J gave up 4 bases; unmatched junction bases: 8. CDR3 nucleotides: TGTGCCAGCAGCTTACCGCCCGGGACAGATTACGAGCAGTACTTC. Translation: CASSLPPGTDYEQYF.

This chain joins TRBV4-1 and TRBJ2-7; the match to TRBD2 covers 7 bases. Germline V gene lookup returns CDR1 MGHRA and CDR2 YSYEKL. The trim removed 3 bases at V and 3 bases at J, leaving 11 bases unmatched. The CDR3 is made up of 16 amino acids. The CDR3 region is CASSQGGGSGRYEQYF. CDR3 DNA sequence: TGCGCCAGCAGCCAGGGGGGAGGGAGCGGACGCTACGAGCAGTACTTC.

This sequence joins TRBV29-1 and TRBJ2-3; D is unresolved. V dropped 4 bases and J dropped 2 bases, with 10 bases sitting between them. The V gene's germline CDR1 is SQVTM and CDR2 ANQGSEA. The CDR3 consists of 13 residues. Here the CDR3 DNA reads TGCAGCGTTGGGTTTGGAACCACAGATACGCAGTATTTT. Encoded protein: CSVGFGTTDTQYF.

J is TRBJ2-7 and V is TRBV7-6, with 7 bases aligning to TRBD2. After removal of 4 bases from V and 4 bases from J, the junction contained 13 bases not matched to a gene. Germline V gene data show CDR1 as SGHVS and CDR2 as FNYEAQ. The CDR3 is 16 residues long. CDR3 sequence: CASSSLPRDYVYEQYF. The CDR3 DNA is TGTGCCAGCAGCTCCTTACCGCGGGACTACGTGTACGAGCAGTACTTC.

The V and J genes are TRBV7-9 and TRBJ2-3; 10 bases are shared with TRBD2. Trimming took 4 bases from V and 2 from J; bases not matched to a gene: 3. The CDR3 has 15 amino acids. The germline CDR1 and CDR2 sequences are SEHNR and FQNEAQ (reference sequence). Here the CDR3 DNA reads TGTGCCAGCAGCTCGACTAGCGGGTACACAGATACGCAGTATTTT. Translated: CASSSTSGYTDTQYF.

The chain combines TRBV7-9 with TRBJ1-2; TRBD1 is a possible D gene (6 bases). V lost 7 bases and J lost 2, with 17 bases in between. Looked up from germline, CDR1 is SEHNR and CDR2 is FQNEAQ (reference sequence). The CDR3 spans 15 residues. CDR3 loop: CASTPMGGPNYGYTF. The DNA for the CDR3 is TGTGCCAGCACTCCGATGGGGGGCCCGAACTATGGCTACACCTTC.

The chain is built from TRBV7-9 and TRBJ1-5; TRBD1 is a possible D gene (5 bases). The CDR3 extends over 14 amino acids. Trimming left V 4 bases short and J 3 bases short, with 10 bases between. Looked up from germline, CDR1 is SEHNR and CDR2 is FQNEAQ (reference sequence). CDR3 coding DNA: TGTGCCAGCAGCTCCCGGGGGGACAATCAGCCCCAGCATTTT. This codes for CASSSRGDNQPQHF.

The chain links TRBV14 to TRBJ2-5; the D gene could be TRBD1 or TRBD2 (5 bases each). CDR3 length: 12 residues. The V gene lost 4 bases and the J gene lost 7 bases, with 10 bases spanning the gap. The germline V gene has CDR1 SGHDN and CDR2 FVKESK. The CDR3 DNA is TGTGCCAGCAGCCGTATGGGGACGACCCAGTACTTC. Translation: CASSRMGTTQYF. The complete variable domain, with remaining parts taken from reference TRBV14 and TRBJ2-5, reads EAGVTQFPSHSVIEKGQTVTLRCDPISGHDNLYWYRRVMGKEIKFLLHFVKESKQDESGMPNNRFLAERTGGTYSTLKVQPAELEDSGVYFCASSRMGTTQYFGPGTRLLVL.

Here the CDR3 reads CASSQAPTGGGSMQYF. The CDR3 coding sequence is TGCGCCAGCAGCCAAGCCCCGACAGGGGGCGGATCGATGCAGTACTTC. The chain couples TRBV4-1 to TRBJ2-7; 10 bases map to TRBD1. Germline CDR1 reads MGHRA; CDR2 reads YSYEKL. CDR3 length: 16 amino acids. The trim removed 1 base at V and 9 bases at J, leaving 12 bases unmatched.

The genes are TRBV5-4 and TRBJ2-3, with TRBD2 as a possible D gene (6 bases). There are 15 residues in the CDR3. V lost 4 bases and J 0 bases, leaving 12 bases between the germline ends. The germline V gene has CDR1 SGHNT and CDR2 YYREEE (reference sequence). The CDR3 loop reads CASSEAGTSTDTQYF. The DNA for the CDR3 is TGTGCCAGCAGCGAAGCCGGGACTAGCACAGATACGCAGTATTTT.

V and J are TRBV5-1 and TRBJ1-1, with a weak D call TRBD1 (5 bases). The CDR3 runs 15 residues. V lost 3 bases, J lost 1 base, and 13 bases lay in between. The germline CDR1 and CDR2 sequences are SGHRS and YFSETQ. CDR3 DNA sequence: TGCGCCAGCAGCTCGACCGGGGCAACGAACACTGAAGCTTTCTTT. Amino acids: CASSSTGATNTEAFF. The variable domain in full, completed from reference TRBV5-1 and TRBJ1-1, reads KAGVTQTPRYLIKTRGQQVTLSCSPISGHRSVSWYQQTPGQGLQFLFEYFSETQRNKGNFPGRFSGRQFSNSRSEMNVSTLELGDSALYLCASSSTGATNTEAFFGQGTRLTVV.

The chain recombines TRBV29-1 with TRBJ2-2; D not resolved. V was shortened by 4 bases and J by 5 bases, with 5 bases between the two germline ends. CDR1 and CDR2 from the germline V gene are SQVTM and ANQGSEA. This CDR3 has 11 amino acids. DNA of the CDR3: TGCAGCGTTGCGCTGACCGGGGAGCTGTTTTTT. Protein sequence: CSVALTGELFF.